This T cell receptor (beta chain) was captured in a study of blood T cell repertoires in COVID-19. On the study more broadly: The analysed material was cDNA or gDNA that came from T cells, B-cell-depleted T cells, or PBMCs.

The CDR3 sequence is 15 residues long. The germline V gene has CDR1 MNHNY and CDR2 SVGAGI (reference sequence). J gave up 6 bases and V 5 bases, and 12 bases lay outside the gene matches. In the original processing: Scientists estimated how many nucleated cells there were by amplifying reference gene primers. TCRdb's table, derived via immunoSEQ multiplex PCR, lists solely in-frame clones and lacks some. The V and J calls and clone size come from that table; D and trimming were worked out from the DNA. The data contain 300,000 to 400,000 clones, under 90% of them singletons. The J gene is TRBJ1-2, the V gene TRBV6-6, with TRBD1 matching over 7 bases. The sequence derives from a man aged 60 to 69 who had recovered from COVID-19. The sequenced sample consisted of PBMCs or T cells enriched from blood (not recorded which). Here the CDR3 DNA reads TGTGCCAGCAGTACCCAAGGGACAGAAAATAATGGCTACACCTTC. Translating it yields CASSTQGTENNGYTF.